These T cell receptor beta chains were read from a single sample in a study of beta chain features in type 1 diabetes. Only in-frame clones appear in the TCRdb table, and some are missing; sequencing was by immunoSEQ multiplex PCR. The sample has about 650,000 clones; around 11% are singletons. The specimen was naive CD4+ T cells from blood. The origin of the receptors is a man under 40 with type 1 diabetes. Both conserved end residues are part of each CDR3. D genes are given only for firm matches. Clone sizes are given selectively: once, few, many, or a class where the clone is expanded.

TRBD1	NA	TRBV9	TRBJ2-5	CASSVTGAPNQETQYF	TGTGCCAGCAGCGTAACAGGGGCACCCAACCAAGAGACCCAGTACTTC
NA	NA	TRBV29-1	TRBJ2-1	CSVRTLRNNEQFF	TGCAGCGTACGCACTCTACGAAACAATGAGCAGTTCTTC
NA	NA	TRBV6-6	TRBJ2-3	CASSLRQRGTDTQYF	TGTGCCAGCAGCCTACGACAGAGGGGCACAGATACGCAGTATTTT
TRBD1	few	TRBV5-1	TRBJ2-1	CASSADRDNEQFF	TGCGCCAGCAGCGCCGACAGGGACAATGAGCAGTTCTTC
NA	few	TRBV7-2	TRBJ2-5	CASTSSRVLYQETQYF	TGTGCCAGCACCTCTTCCCGGGTTCTGTACCAAGAGACCCAGTACTTC
TRBD1	few	TRBV7-2	TRBJ2-3	CASSFRDSNTDTQYF	TGTGCCAGCAGCTTCCGGGACAGTAATACAGATACGCAGTATTTT
NA	NA	TRBV14	TRBJ2-2	CASSPSRRELFF	TGTGCCAGCAGCCCAAGCCGTCGGGAGCTGTTTTTT
NA	few	TRBV18	TRBJ1-1	CASSQQDTEAFF	TGTGCCAGCTCACAGCAGGACACTGAAGCTTTCTTT
NA	few	TRBV6-6	TRBJ1-6	CASLTGGLDSPLHF	TGTGCCAGCCTAACGGGAGGGTTGGATTCACCCCTCCACTTT
TRBD2	few	TRBV28	TRBJ2-2	CASLPAGDAGELFF	TGTGCCAGTTTACCAGCGGGGGATGCCGGGGAGCTGTTTTTT
NA	NA	TRBV10-3	TRBJ1-5	CATLSGTSYNQPQHF	TGTGCCACCCTTTCCGGGACAAGTTACAATCAGCCCCAGCATTTT
NA	NA	TRBV5-6	TRBJ2-2	CASSLAGNTGELFF	TGTGCCAGCAGCTTGGCCGGGAACACCGGGGAGCTGTTTTTT
NA	NA	TRBV30	TRBJ1-6	CAWSVKNNSPLHF	TGTGCCTGGAGTGTAAAGAATAATTCACCCCTCCACTTT
NA	NA	TRBV2	TRBJ2-7	CASSLLTVADEQYF	TGTGCCAGCAGCCTTTTGACAGTCGCTGACGAGCAGTACTTC
TRBD1	NA	TRBV9	TRBJ1-2	CASSIGTANYGYTF	TGTGCCAGCAGCATCGGGACAGCTAACTATGGCTACACCTTC
NA	NA	TRBV6-1	TRBJ2-3	CASRREGEDTQYF	TGTGCCAGCAGGAGGGAGGGGGAAGATACGCAGTATTTT
NA	NA	TRBV2	TRBJ1-2	CASSDNSGYDGYTF	TGTGCCAGCAGTGATAACTCAGGGTATGATGGCTACACCTTC
TRBD2	few	TRBV2	TRBJ2-1	CASSEASGGDNEQFF	TGTGCCAGCAGTGAAGCGAGCGGGGGGGACAATGAGCAGTTCTTC
TRBD2	once	TRBV18	TRBJ2-2	CASSSRGLAGGTGELFF	TGTGCCAGCTCATCCCGTGGACTAGCGGGGGGCACCGGGGAGCTGTTTTTT
NA	few	TRBV19	TRBJ1-5	CASTPLGYSNQPQHF	TGTGCCAGTACCCCGCTAGGCTACAGCAATCAGCCCCAGCATTTT
TRBD2	NA	TRBV30	TRBJ2-3	CAITSGHADTQYF	TGTGCCATCACTAGCGGACACGCAGATACGCAGTATTTT
TRBD1	once	TRBV7-8	TRBJ1-4	CASSGGTGGSNEKLFF	TGTGCCAGCAGCGGAGGGACAGGGGGCTCTAATGAAAAACTGTTTTTT
NA	few	TRBV27	TRBJ1-5	CASSFGVNQPQHF	TGTGCCAGCAGTTTCGGGGTTAATCAGCCCCAGCATTTT
NA	NA	TRBV7-8	TRBJ2-5	CASSLGGTPGETQYF	TGTGCCAGCAGCTTAGGAGGGACACCCGGAGAGACCCAGTACTTC
TRBD1	NA	TRBV9	TRBJ2-7	CASSAPSEGANEQYF	TGTGCCAGCAGCGCCCCGAGCGAGGGGGCTAACGAGCAGTACTTC
TRBD1	NA	TRBV18	TRBJ1-5	CASSSTGDQPQHF	TGTGCCAGCTCATCAACAGGGGATCAGCCCCAGCATTTT
NA	NA	TRBV6-6	TRBJ1-4	CASSSHGQGEKLFF	TGTGCCAGCAGTTCCCACGGGCAAGGTGAAAAACTGTTTTTT
NA	few	TRBV25-1	TRBJ1-4	CASSEYGVATNEKLFF	TGTGCCAGCAGTGAATATGGGGTTGCAACTAATGAAAAACTGTTTTTT
TRBD1	NA	TRBV6-5	TRBJ1-2	CASSYSQGNYGYTF	TGTGCCAGCAGTTACTCACAGGGGAACTATGGCTACACCTTC
TRBD2	few	TRBV11-2	TRBJ2-3	CASSRPGTSGVTQYF	TGTGCCAGCAGCCGACCCGGGACTAGCGGGGTTACGCAGTATTTT
NA	few	TRBV29-1	TRBJ1-1	CSVADNTEAFF	TGCAGCGTTGCAGATAACACTGAAGCTTTCTTT
NA	NA	TRBV9	TRBJ2-6	CASSVVSGSGANVLTF	TGTGCCAGCAGCGTAGTTTCGGGCTCTGGGGCCAACGTCCTGACTTTC
TRBD1	few	TRBV6-5	TRBJ1-4	CASSNRGTNEKLFF	TGTGCCAGCTCAAACAGGGGGACTAATGAAAAACTGTTTTTT
NA	NA	TRBV18	TRBJ1-2	CASSPLDAGYGYTF	TGTGCCAGCTCACCTTTGGATGCGGGGTATGGCTACACCTTC
TRBD2	NA	TRBV4-3	TRBJ2-3	CASSQGGGEHQYF	TGCGCCAGCAGCCAAGGCGGGGGGGAGCATCAGTATTTT
NA	NA	TRBV14	TRBJ2-5	CASSQVDAQETQYF	TGTGCCAGCAGCCAAGTGGACGCACAAGAGACCCAGTACTTC
NA	NA	TRBV29-1	TRBJ2-1	CSVGGHAPNEQFF	TGCAGCGTGGGGGGTCATGCGCCCAATGAGCAGTTCTTC
TRBD1	few	TRBV18	TRBJ2-7	CASSPSGTGPYEQYF	TGTGCCAGCTCACCGTCCGGGACAGGGCCCTACGAGCAGTACTTC
TRBD2	NA	TRBV27	TRBJ2-7	CASRDAASGAYEQYF	TGTGCCAGCAGGGACGCGGCTAGCGGGGCCTACGAGCAGTACTTC
NA	NA	TRBV7-2	TRBJ2-7	CASSEGTGRLEQYF	TGTGCCAGCAGCGAAGGGACGGGGAGATTAGAGCAGTACTTC
TRBD2	few	TRBV4-2	TRBJ2-3	CASSQVGRGASTDTQYF	TGTGCCAGCAGCCAAGTTGGGCGGGGGGCGAGCACAGATACGCAGTATTTT
NA	few	TRBV5-1	TRBJ1-4	CASSLSATNEKLFF	TGCGCCAGCAGCTTATCTGCAACTAATGAAAAACTGTTTTTT
NA	NA	TRBV7-2	TRBJ2-7	CASSPVRSYEQYF	TGTGCCAGCAGCCCCGTCAGATCCTACGAGCAGTACTTC
TRBD2	NA	TRBV7-2	TRBJ2-7	CASSLAGWGLAGDEQYF	TGTGCCAGCAGCTTGGCCGGTTGGGGACTAGCGGGGGACGAGCAGTACTTC
TRBD2	NA	TRBV7-2	TRBJ2-3	CASSWVAGPSTDTQYF	TGTGCCAGCAGCTGGGTAGCGGGGCCTAGCACAGATACGCAGTATTTT
TRBD2	NA	TRBV30	TRBJ2-1	CAWKWTSGYNEQFF	TGTGCCTGGAAGTGGACTAGCGGATACAATGAGCAGTTCTTC
TRBD1	NA	TRBV12-5	TRBJ1-1	CASGLKTGLNTEAFF	TGTGCTAGTGGTTTGAAGACAGGGCTGAACACTGAAGCTTTCTTT
NA	few	TRBV28	TRBJ1-5	CATRTLKGQPQHF	TGTGCCACCAGGACCCTAAAGGGTCAGCCCCAGCATTTT
NA	NA	TRBV14	TRBJ1-3	CASSQYGRSSGNTIYF	TGTGCCAGCAGCCAGTATGGACGTTCCTCTGGAAACACCATATATTTT
NA	NA	TRBV5-1	TRBJ1-1	CASSLLSVLNTEAFF	TGCGCCAGCAGCTTGCTATCGGTCTTGAACACTGAAGCTTTCTTT
NA	few	TRBV9	TRBJ2-3	CASSFRGDRRSTDTQYF	TGTGCCAGCAGCTTCAGGGGTGACAGGCGCTCCACAGATACGCAGTATTTT
NA	NA	TRBV7-2	TRBJ2-7	CASSLGGVESYEQYF	TGTGCCAGCAGCTTAGGCGGAGTGGAATCCTACGAGCAGTACTTC
NA	few	TRBV15	TRBJ1-3	CATSRGSSGNTIYF	TGTGCCACCAGCAGAGGGTCCTCTGGAAACACCATATATTTT
NA	NA	TRBV2	TRBJ1-2	CASSEALTVSYGYTF	TGTGCCAGCAGTGAAGCTCTGACAGTCAGCTATGGCTACACCTTC
TRBD1	few	TRBV7-2	TRBJ1-4	CASSRQGAYEKLFF	TGTGCCAGCAGCCGACAGGGGGCATATGAAAAACTGTTTTTT
NA	NA	TRBV6-5	TRBJ1-1	CASSYQAFF	TGTGCCAGCAGTTACCAGGCTTTCTTT
NA	few	TRBV7-9	TRBJ1-1	CASSSPGIAEAFF	TGTGCCAGCAGCTCTCCGGGAATAGCTGAAGCTTTCTTT
NA	few	TRBV19	TRBJ2-3	CASSWAGNTDTQYF	TGTGCCAGTAGTTGGGCAGGGAACACAGATACGCAGTATTTT
TRBD1	NA	TRBV9	TRBJ1-1	CASSDPGQGLSHTEAFF	TGTGCCAGCAGCGACCCGGGACAGGGTCTTTCGCACACTGAAGCTTTCTTT